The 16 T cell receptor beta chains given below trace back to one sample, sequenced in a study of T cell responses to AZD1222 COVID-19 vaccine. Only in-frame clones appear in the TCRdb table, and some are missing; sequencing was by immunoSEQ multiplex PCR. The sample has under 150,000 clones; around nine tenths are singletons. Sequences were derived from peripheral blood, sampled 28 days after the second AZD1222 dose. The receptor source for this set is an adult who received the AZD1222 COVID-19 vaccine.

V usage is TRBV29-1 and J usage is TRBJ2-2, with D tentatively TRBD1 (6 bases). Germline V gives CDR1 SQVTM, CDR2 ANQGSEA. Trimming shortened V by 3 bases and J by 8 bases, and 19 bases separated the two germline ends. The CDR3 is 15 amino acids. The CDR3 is CSVEGFGGLVGELFF. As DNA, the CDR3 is TGCAGCGTTGAGGGATTTGGGGGCCTTGTAGGGGAGCTGTTTTTT.

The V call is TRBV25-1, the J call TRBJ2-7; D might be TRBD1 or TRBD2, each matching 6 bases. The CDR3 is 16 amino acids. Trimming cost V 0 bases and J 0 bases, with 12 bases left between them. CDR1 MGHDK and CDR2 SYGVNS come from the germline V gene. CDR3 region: CASSEYEGGGSYEQYF. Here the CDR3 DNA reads TGTGCCAGCAGTGAATATGAAGGAGGGGGCTCCTACGAGCAGTACTTC.

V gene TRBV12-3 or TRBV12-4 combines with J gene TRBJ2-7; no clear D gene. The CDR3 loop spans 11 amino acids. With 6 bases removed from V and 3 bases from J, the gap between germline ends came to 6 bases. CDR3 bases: TGTGCCAGCAGCCGAAACTACGAGCAGTACTTC. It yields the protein CASSRNYEQYF.

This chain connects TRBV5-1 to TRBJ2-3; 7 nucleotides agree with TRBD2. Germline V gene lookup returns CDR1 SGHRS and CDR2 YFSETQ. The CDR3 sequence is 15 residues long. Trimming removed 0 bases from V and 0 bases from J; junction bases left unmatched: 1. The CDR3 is CASSLASGSTDTQYF. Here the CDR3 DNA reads TGCGCCAGCAGCTTGGCTAGCGGTAGCACAGATACGCAGTATTTT.

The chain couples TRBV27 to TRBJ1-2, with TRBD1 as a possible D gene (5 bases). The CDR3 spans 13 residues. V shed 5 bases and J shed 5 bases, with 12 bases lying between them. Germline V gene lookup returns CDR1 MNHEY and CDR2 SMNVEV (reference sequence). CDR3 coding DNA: TGTGCCAGCAGTCCTGGGGGAGGATATGGCTACACCTTC. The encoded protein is CASSPGGGYGYTF.

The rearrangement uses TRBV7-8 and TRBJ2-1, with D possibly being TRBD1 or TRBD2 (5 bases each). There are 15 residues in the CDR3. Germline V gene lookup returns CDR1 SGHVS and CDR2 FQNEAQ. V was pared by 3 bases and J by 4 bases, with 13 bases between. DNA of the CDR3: TGTGCCAGCAGCTTCCCGGGACGGGATTACAATGAGCAGTTCTTC. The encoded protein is CASSFPGRDYNEQFF.

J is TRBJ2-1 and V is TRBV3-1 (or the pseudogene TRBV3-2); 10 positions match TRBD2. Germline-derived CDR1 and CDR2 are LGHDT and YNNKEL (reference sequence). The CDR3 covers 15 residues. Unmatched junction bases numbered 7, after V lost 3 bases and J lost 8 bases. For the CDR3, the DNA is TGTGCCAGCAGCCACGGGACTAGCGAATATCATGAGCAGTTCTTC. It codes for CASSHGTSEYHEQFF.

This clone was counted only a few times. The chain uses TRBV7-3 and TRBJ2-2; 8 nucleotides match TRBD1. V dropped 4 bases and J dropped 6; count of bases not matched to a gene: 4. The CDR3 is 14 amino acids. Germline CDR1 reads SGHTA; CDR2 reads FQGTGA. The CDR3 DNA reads TGTGCCAGCAGCTCCTCGGGACAGGCCGGGGAGCTGTTTTTT. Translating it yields CASSSSGQAGELFF.

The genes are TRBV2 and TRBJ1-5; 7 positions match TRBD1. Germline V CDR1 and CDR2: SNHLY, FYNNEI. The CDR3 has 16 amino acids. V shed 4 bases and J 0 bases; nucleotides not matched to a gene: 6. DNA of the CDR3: TGTGCCAGCAGTGCCCGGACAGGCTATAGCAATCAGCCCCAGCATTTT. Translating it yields CASSARTGYSNQPQHF.

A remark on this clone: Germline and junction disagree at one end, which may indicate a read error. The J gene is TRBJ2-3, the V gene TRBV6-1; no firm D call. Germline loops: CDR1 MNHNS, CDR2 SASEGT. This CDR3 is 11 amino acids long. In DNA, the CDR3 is TGTGCCAGCAGTCAAGCGGATACGCAGTATTTT. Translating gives CASSQADTQYF.

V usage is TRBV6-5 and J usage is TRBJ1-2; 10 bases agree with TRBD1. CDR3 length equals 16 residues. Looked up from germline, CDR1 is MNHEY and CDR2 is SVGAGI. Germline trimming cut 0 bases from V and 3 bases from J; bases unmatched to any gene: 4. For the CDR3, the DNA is TGTGCCAGCAGTTACTCTGGGACAGGGGAAGACTATGGCTACACCTTC. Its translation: CASSYSGTGEDYGYTF.

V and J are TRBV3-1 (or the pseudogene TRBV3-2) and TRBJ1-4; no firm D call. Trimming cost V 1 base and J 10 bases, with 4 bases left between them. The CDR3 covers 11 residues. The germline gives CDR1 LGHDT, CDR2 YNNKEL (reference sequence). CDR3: CASSQGGKLFF. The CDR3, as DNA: TGTGCCAGCAGCCAAGGGGGAAAACTGTTTTTT.

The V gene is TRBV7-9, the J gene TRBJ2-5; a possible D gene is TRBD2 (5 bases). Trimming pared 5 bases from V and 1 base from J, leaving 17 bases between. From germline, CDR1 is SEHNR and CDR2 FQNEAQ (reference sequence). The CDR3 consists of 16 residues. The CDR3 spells CASSHLGGRGQETQYF. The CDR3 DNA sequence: TGTGCCAGCAGCCATCTGGGTGGACGGGGCCAAGAGACCCAGTACTTC.

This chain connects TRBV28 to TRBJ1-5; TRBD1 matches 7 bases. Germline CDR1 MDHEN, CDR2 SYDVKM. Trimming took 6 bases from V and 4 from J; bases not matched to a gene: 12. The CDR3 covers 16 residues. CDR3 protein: CASRMMGQLINQPQHF. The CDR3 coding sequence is TGTGCCAGCAGAATGATGGGACAGCTTATTAATCAGCCCCAGCATTTT.

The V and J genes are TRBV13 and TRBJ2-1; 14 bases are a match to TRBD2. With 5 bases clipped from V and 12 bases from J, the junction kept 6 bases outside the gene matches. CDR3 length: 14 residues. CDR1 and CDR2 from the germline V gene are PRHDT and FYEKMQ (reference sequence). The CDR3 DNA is TGTGCCAGCAGCCCCGGACTAGCGGGAGGAGCGCAGTTCTTC. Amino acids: CASSPGLAGGAQFF.

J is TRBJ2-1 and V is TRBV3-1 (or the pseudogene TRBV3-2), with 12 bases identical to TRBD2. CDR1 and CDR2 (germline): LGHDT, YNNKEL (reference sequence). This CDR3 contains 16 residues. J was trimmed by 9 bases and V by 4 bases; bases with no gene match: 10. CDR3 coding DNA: TGTGCCAGCAGCCTCAGACTAGCGGGAGTGGGGGGTGAGCAGTTCTTC. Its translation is CASSLRLAGVGGEQFF.